This T cell receptor (beta chain) stems from a study of OX40 agonist ivuxolimab in advanced cancers. Overall study context: Patients received the agonistic anti-OX40 (CD134) antibody ivuxolimab.

Sequencing was performed with immunoSEQ multiplex PCR; in TCRdb, only in-frame clones are kept and a portion is missing. The data contain fewer than 50,000 clones, about 80% of them seen just once; the ten biggest clones take up around 12%. A note on this clone: Its target is unknown.

Germline V gene lookup returns CDR1 SSHAT and CDR2 FNYEAQ (reference sequence). The V gene end was trimmed by 1 base and the J gene end by 1 base; junction bases not matched to a gene: 2. This CDR3 region has 15 residues. Points from the study as a whole: CD4+ and CD8+ blood T cells expanded clonally by week 6 at 0.1 to 3.0 mg/kg.

The sample in question was CD4+ or CD8+ T cells sorted from blood, obtained in a trial of the OX40 agonist ivuxolimab. J is TRBJ2-3 and V is TRBV7-7; TRBD2 matches 7 bases. This clonotype was obtained from an adult with an advanced solid tumor such as melanoma, head and neck, liver or kidney cancer. CDR3 DNA sequence: TGTGCCAGCAGCTTAGGACTAGCAGGCACAGATACGCAGTATTTT. Encoded protein: CASSLGLAGTDTQYF.